The T cell receptor beta chain described here comes from a study of T cell changes during pregnancy in multiple sclerosis. From germline, CDR1 is SGDLS and CDR2 YYNGEE. CDR3 length: 16 amino acids. Losses at the gene ends were 2 bases for V and 4 bases for J; bases not matched to a gene: 10. Here immunoSEQ multiplex PCR was the method, and the copy in TCRdb shows in-frame clones only, minus some. Among about 110,000 clones listed, around 92% were seen once. This chain joins TRBV9 and TRBJ2-3; 7 bases are a match to TRBD1. The clonotype originates from a female donor with multiple sclerosis, enrolled in a pregnancy study. The specimen was peripheral blood, collected after pregnancy. CDR3 region: CASSVGDSLSSDTQYF. DNA of the CDR3: TGTGCCAGCAGCGTGGGGGACAGTCTCTCTTCAGATACGCAGTATTTT.